This T cell receptor beta chain comes out of a study of blood T cell repertoires in COVID-19. Study background: Samples taken during acute and convalescent COVID-19 were collected in the United States, Italy and Spain.

In the original analysis: Quantification of nucleated cells was approximated via reference gene primer amplification. Profiling relied on immunoSEQ multiplex PCR, and the TCRdb table lists in-frame clones only, not all of them. V, J and clone size reflect that table, while D and trimming were determined from the DNA. Of a few hundred thousand clones in the sample, approximately 90% were seen once. Looked up from germline, CDR1 is SGHNT and CDR2 is YYREEE (reference sequence). This CDR3 region has 12 residues. The germline V and J ends were trimmed by 9 bases and 2 bases, with 11 bases remaining between them. Those enrolled, adults aged roughly 18 to 90 years, came from around 25 US areas.

The sequenced material came from PBMCs or T cells enriched from blood (not recorded which). The chain couples TRBV5-4 to TRBJ1-1; weak D call: TRBD1 (5 bases). The receptor's source is a man aged 18 to 29 with acute COVID-19. The CDR3 reads CATFRDNTEAFF. CDR3 sequence (DNA): TGTGCCACATTCAGGGATAACACTGAAGCTTTCTTT.